Presented here are 27 T cell receptor beta chains from one specimen sequenced in a study of T-cell memory formation after mild COVID-19. MiXCR, applied by TCRdb to the 5' RACE reads, yields one record per CDR3 protein. The profile shows roughly 150,000 distinct CDR3 sequences, roughly 15% of them singletons. Sample: PBMCs or a T cell subset sorted from them (not recorded which). The receptor set was obtained from an adult woman who had mild COVID-19 (a few samples of this study predate the infection). Cell type and time point are not known.

The chain joins TRBV5-1 to TRBJ2-1, with 11 bases aligning to TRBD2. This CDR3 is 16 amino acids long. Germline V gene data show CDR1 as SGHRS and CDR2 as YFSETQ. The J segment lost 8 bases and the V segment lost 0 bases, leaving 7 bases of the junction unmatched. The CDR3 sequence: CASSLGATSGVDEQFF. The CDR3 nucleotides read TGCGCCAGCAGCTTGGGTGCGACTAGCGGGGTGGATGAGCAGTTCTTC.

The rearrangement joins TRBV12-3 or TRBV12-4 to TRBJ2-1; perhaps TRBD1 as D (5 bases). The CDR3 extends over 15 amino acids. The V end was cut by 5 bases, the J end by 7 bases, with 18 bases between. CDR3 residues: CASSLGASRKNEQFF. CDR3 in DNA: TGTGCCAGCAGTCTAGGGGCGTCTCGCAAGAATGAGCAGTTCTTC.

The chain is built from TRBV7-3 and TRBJ2-1; no definite D call. Trimming took 1 base from V and 0 from J, leaving 7 bases between them. The CDR3 extends over 15 amino acids. Germline V gives CDR1 SGHTA, CDR2 FQGTGA. The CDR3 region is CASSLKGGSYNEQFF. CDR3 bases: TGTGCCAGCAGCTTAAAGGGCGGCTCCTACAATGAGCAGTTCTTC.

This clonotype showed up just a few times. V usage is TRBV12-3 or TRBV12-4 and J usage is TRBJ2-7, with 8 bases that match TRBD1. The junction had 9 bases not matched to a gene; V was cut back by 5 bases and J by 3 bases. The CDR3 covers 15 residues. Here the CDR3 DNA reads TGTGCCAGCAGTAAATTAGACAGGGGACTCTACGAGCAGTACTTC. Amino acid sequence: CASSKLDRGLYEQYF.

The gene calls are TRBV10-3 and TRBJ2-7; 9 nucleotides agree with TRBD1. From germline, CDR1 is ENHRY and CDR2 SYGVKD. The length of the CDR3 is 15 residues. V was clipped by 6 bases and J by 0 bases; unmatched bases: 6. The CDR3 region is CAISPTGGSSYEQYF. The CDR3 DNA reads as TGTGCCATCAGCCCGACAGGGGGAAGCTCCTACGAGCAGTACTTC.

This chain links TRBV5-1 with TRBJ1-6; no definite D call. The CDR3 runs to 17 residues. CDR1 and CDR2 from the germline V gene are SGHRS and YFSETQ. The V end was cut by 2 bases, the J end by 0 bases, with 12 bases between. CDR3 loop: CASSLLGGDSYNSPLHF. CDR3 nucleotide sequence: TGCGCCAGCAGCTTACTCGGTGGGGACTCCTATAATTCACCCCTCCACTTT.

The J gene is TRBJ1-3, the V gene TRBV30; D is unresolved. CDR3 length equals 17 residues. Germline V lookup: CDR1 GTSNPN, CDR2 SVGIG (reference sequence). V was trimmed by 2 bases and J by 0 bases, leaving 17 bases between them. CDR3 loop: CAWSSAMKVLSGNTIYF. DNA of the CDR3: TGTGCCTGGAGTTCTGCAATGAAAGTCCTCTCTGGAAACACCATATATTTT.

V gene TRBV5-4 combines with J gene TRBJ2-7; TRBD1 matches at 7 bases. The CDR3 totals 14 residues. Looked up from germline, CDR1 is SGHNT and CDR2 is YYREEE (reference sequence). The J segment lost 5 bases and the V segment lost 4 bases, leaving 9 bases of the junction unmatched. CDR3 region: CASSPGTVADEQYF. Written as DNA, the CDR3 is TGTGCCAGCAGCCCCGGGACAGTCGCCGACGAGCAGTACTTC.

The chain recombines TRBV5-1 with TRBJ2-3; D gene ambiguous. Trimming cost V 0 bases and J 10 bases, with 9 bases left between them. Germline CDR1 is SGHRS and CDR2 is YFSETQ. The CDR3 runs to 12 residues. Written as DNA, the CDR3 is TGCGCCAGCAGCTTGGACTTTCGGGCGCAGTATTTT. This codes for CASSLDFRAQYF.

Here the CDR3 reads CASSLVIGLIGYNEQFF. DNA of the CDR3: TGTGCCAGCAGCTTAGTGATAGGGCTTATAGGCTACAATGAGCAGTTCTTC. The chain links TRBV11-2 to TRBJ2-1; D uncertain. Germline CDR1 SGHAT, CDR2 FQNNGV. This CDR3 spans 17 amino acids. With 1 base removed from V and 3 bases from J, the gap between germline ends came to 16 bases.

The chain couples TRBV4-1 to TRBJ2-1, with D perhaps TRBD1 or TRBD2 (6 bases each). Germline V CDR1 and CDR2: MGHRA, YSYEKL. The CDR3 loop spans 15 amino acids. V lost 4 bases, J lost 8 bases, and 18 bases lay in between. The CDR3 reads CASSLGGHAPYEQFF. CDR3 coding DNA: TGCGCCAGCAGCCTGGGGGGCCACGCCCCCTATGAGCAGTTCTTC.

The V gene is TRBV6-1, the J gene TRBJ1-1; D is possibly TRBD1 (6 bases). V lost 2 bases and J 1 base, leaving 14 bases between the germline ends. The germline CDR1 and CDR2 sequences are MNHNS and SASEGT. CDR3 length: 16 amino acids. The CDR3 sequence: CASSEPGHMRNTEAFF. The CDR3 DNA sequence: TGTGCCAGCAGTGAACCGGGACATATGAGGAACACTGAAGCTTTCTTT.

The rearrangement links TRBV13 to TRBJ1-4; no reliable D call. CDR1 and CDR2 from the germline V gene are PRHDT and FYEKMQ (reference sequence). V was shortened by 6 bases and J by 8 bases, with 16 bases between the two germline ends. This CDR3 is built from 14 residues. The CDR3 region is CASSKAEGYEKLFF. CDR3 bases: TGTGCCAGCAGTAAGGCCGAAGGGTACGAAAAACTGTTTTTT.

In this sample, this clonotype turned up a few times. The chain joins TRBV5-1 to TRBJ2-7, with a weak D call TRBD1 (5 bases). The CDR3 has 15 residues. Germline-derived CDR1 and CDR2 are SGHRS and YFSETQ. The V end lost 4 bases, the J end lost 0 bases, and 14 bases lay between the germline ends. The CDR3 loop reads CASSPLHDSSYEQYF. The CDR3 DNA is TGCGCCAGCAGCCCGTTGCACGACAGCTCCTACGAGCAGTACTTC.

This clonotype has only a few counts. The J gene is TRBJ2-5, the V gene TRBV5-4, with D possibly being TRBD2 (7 bases). V was clipped by 1 base and J by 0 bases, with 13 bases between them. Germline V gene data show CDR1 as SGHNT and CDR2 as YYREEE (reference sequence). CDR3 length: 16 residues. CDR3 sequence: CASSLFRGGYQETQYF. As DNA, the CDR3 is TGTGCCAGCAGCTTGTTTCGCGGGGGCTACCAAGAGACCCAGTACTTC.

The genes are TRBV2 and TRBJ2-3, with 14 bases identical to TRBD2. The CDR3 has 17 residues. The J segment lost 4 bases and the V segment lost 4 bases, leaving 7 bases of the junction unmatched. Germline V CDR1 and CDR2: SNHLY, FYNNEI. The CDR3 loop reads CASSGGRTSGRPDTQYF. CDR3 DNA sequence: TGTGCCAGCAGTGGGGGTCGGACTAGCGGGAGGCCAGATACGCAGTATTTT.

As regards this clonotype: Sequence at one end of the junction differs from germline and may be a read error. The gene calls are TRBV6-5 and TRBJ1-5; TRBD1 aligns across 7 bases. CDR3 length: 15 residues. Germline V lookup: CDR1 MNHEY, CDR2 SVGAGI. CDR3 sequence: CAGSYSGNRGQPQHF. As DNA, the CDR3 is TGTGCCGGCAGTTACTCGGGAAACAGGGGCCAGCCCCAGCATTTT.

The rearrangement uses TRBV27 and TRBJ2-2; 8 bases align to TRBD1. CDR3 length equals 14 residues. V was clipped by 8 bases and J by 5 bases; unmatched bases: 7. Germline CDR1 is MNHEY and CDR2 is SMNVEV (reference sequence). The CDR3, as DNA: TGTGCCAGCCGAACGGGACAGGTAACCGGGGAGCTGTTTTTT. This encodes CASRTGQVTGELFF.

The chain combines TRBV7-2 with TRBJ2-5; 11 bases are shared with TRBD1. Germline V lookup: CDR1 SGHTA, CDR2 FQGNSA. Losses at the gene ends were 5 bases for V and 6 bases for J; bases not matched to a gene: 8. The CDR3 has 15 amino acids. CDR3 sequence (DNA): TGTGCCAGCAGCGCCCGGACAGGGGGCGCGCAGACCCAGTACTTC. It is translated as CASSARTGGAQTQYF.

The V gene is TRBV30, the J gene TRBJ1-1; D gene uncertain. The V gene's germline CDR1 is GTSNPN and CDR2 SVGIG (reference sequence). This CDR3 comprises 13 residues. Deletions cut 2 bases from V and 5 bases from J, with 12 bases between. The DNA of the CDR3 is TGTGCCTGGAGTTTTGGAGCCGCGACTGAAGCTTTCTTT. Protein sequence: CAWSFGAATEAFF. The full variable domain, with the rest looked up from reference TRBV30 and TRBJ1-1, is SQTIHQWPATLVQPVGSPLSLECTVEGTSNPNLYWYRQAAGRGLQLLFYSVGIGQISSEVPQNLSASRPQDRQFILSSKKLLLSDSGFYLCAWSFGAATEAFFGQGTRLTVV.

This clonotype was seen only a few times. The chain has TRBV7-9 and TRBJ2-1; D may be TRBD1 (6 bases). CDR3 length: 14 residues. V lost 5 bases, J lost 2 bases, and 10 bases lay in between. CDR1 SEHNR and CDR2 FQNEAQ come from the germline V gene (reference sequence). The CDR3 DNA reads as TGTGCCAGCAGCCCTAGGACAGCCTACAATGAGCAGTTCTTC. Protein sequence: CASSPRTAYNEQFF.

V usage is TRBV12-3 or TRBV12-4 and J usage is TRBJ1-1, with D perhaps TRBD1 (6 bases). V shed 0 bases and J shed 1 base, with 12 bases lying between them. This CDR3 spans 16 amino acids. CDR3 bases: TGTGCCAGCAGTTTAGCCAAGGACAGCGGGAACACTGAAGCTTTCTTT. It is translated as CASSLAKDSGNTEAFF.

The chain recombines TRBV5-1 with TRBJ2-5; 10 bases are shared with TRBD2. V lost 4 bases to trimming and J lost 5 bases; unmatched junction nucleotides: 11. This CDR3 has 16 residues. Germline loops: CDR1 SGHRS, CDR2 YFSETQ. The CDR3 reads CASSVGLADLRETQYF. For the CDR3, the DNA is TGCGCCAGCAGCGTAGGACTAGCGGACCTTAGGGAGACCCAGTACTTC.

CDR3 in amino acids: CASSGPPRTGTYEQYF. Written as DNA, the CDR3 is TGTGCCAGCAGCGGCCCGCCGAGGACCGGTACCTACGAGCAGTACTTC. The V gene is TRBV7-9, the J gene TRBJ2-7; D gene uncertain. This CDR3 is built from 16 residues. V shed 5 bases and J shed 2 bases, with 19 bases lying between them. Germline V CDR1 and CDR2: SEHNR, FQNEAQ (reference sequence).

This CDR3 is CASSLRTDTEAFF. The CDR3 DNA sequence: TGTGCCAGCAGCTTAAGAACAGACACTGAAGCTTTCTTT. The chain combines TRBV7-6 with TRBJ1-1; D uncertain. The ends were cut back, 2 bases at V and 3 bases at J, with 7 bases in the middle. The germline V gene has CDR1 SGHVS and CDR2 FNYEAQ. The CDR3 sequence is 13 residues long.

V is TRBV10-3 and J is TRBJ2-7; TRBD1 aligns across 7 bases. Losses at the gene ends were 0 bases for V and 6 bases for J; bases not matched to a gene: 8. CDR1 and CDR2 (germline): ENHRY, SYGVKD. The CDR3 has 15 amino acids. In DNA, the CDR3 is TGTGCCATCAGTGAGTCGGATAGGACAGGTCGCGAGCAGTACTTC. It codes for CAISESDRTGREQYF.

The J gene is TRBJ2-7, the V gene TRBV6-5; 7 bases align to TRBD1. Germline lookup yields CDR1 MNHEY and CDR2 SVGAGI. Losses at the gene ends were 2 bases for V and 2 bases for J; bases not matched to a gene: 3. The CDR3 contains 14 residues. Here the CDR3 reads CASSYGQGAYEQYF. The CDR3 nucleotides read TGTGCCAGCAGTTACGGGCAGGGGGCCTACGAGCAGTACTTC.